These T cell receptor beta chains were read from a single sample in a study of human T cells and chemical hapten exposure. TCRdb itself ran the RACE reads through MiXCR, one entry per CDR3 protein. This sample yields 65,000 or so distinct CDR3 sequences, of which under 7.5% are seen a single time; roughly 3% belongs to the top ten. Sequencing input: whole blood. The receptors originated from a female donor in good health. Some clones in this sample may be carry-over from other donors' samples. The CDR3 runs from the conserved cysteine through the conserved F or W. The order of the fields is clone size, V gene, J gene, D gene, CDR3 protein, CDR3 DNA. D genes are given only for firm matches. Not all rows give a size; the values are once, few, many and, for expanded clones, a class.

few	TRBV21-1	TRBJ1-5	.	CASSKGAWYRPQHF	TGTGCCAGCAGCAAGGGAGCGTGGTATCGGCCCCAGCATTTT
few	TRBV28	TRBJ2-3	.	CATRGYGRPSTDTQYF	TGTGCCACCAGGGGGTACGGGAGGCCTAGCACAGATACGCAGTATTTT
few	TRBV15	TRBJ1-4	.	CATSRDRSRGRNEKLFF	TGTGCCACCAGCAGAGATAGGAGTCGGGGCAGGAATGAAAAACTGTTTTTT
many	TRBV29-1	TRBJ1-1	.	CSVIGSRLNTEAFF	TGCAGCGTTATTGGCAGCCGACTGAACACTGAAGCTTTCTTT
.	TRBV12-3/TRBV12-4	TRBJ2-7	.	CASSLSGTHLYEQYF	TGTGCCAGCAGTTTATCCGGGACACACCTCTACGAGCAGTACTTC
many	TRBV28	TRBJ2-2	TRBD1	CASTLGGTGSGELFF	TGTGCCAGCACCCTCGGAGGGACAGGGTCCGGGGAGCTGTTTTTT
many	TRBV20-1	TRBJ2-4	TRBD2	CSARSGSGTKNIQYF	TGCAGTGCTCGAAGCGGGAGTGGAACCAAAAACATTCAGTACTTC
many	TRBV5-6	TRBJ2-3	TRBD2	CASTTWTSGTDTQYF	TGTGCCAGCACAACGTGGACTAGCGGCACAGATACGCAGTATTTT
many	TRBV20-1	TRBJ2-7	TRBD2	CSAYSGTSGRSNEQYF	TGCAGTGCTTATTCCGGGACTAGCGGGAGGAGCAACGAGCAGTACTTC
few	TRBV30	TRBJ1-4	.	CAWSGGINEKLFF	TGTGCCTGGAGTGGAGGGATTAATGAAAAGCTGTTTTTT
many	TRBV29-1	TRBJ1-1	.	CSVRWGTEAFF	TGCAGCGTCCGCTGGGGCACTGAAGCTTTCTTT
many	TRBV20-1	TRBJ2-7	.	CSARGPRYGDEQYF	TGCAGTGCTAGAGGGCCCAGATACGGGGACGAGCAGTACTTC
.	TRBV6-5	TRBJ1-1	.	CASCAGGPNTEAFF	TGTGCCAGTTGTGCGGGGGGGCCGAACACTGAAGCTTTCTTT
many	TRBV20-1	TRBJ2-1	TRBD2	CSASPLAGENNEQFF	TGCAGTGCTAGTCCCCTAGCGGGAGAGAACAATGAGCAGTTCTTC
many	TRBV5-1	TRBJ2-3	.	CASSLEMTTSTDTQYF	TGCGCCAGCAGCTTGGAGATGACTACTAGCACAGATACGCAGTATTTT
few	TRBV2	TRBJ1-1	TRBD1	CASSDWGQGLLEAFF	TGTGCCAGCAGTGATTGGGGACAGGGCCTCCTTGAAGCTTTCTTT
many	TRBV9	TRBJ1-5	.	CASSVEGNSNQPQHF	TGTGCCAGCAGCGTAGAGGGGAACAGCAATCAGCCCCAGCATTTT
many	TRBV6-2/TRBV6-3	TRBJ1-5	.	CASSFTPTEYSNQPQHF	TGTGCCAGCAGTTTCACCCCGACAGAGTATAGCAATCAGCCCCAGCATTTT
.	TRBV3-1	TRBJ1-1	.	CASSQVSDDMNTEAFF	TGTGCCAGCAGCCAAGTTTCAGATGACATGAACACTGAAGCTTTCTTT
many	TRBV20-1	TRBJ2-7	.	CSASAAGRWYEQYF	TGCAGTGCTAGTGCGGCGGGACGGTGGTACGAGCAGTACTTC
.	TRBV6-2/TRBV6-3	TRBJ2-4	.	CASMVSGGKNIQYF	TGTGCCAGCATGGTTTCAGGGGGGAAAAACATTCAGTACTTC
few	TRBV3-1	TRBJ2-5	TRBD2	CASSQGLAGGETQYF	TGTGCCAGCAGCCAGGGACTAGCGGGAGGGGAGACCCAGTACTTC
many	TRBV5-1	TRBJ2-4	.	CASSLADGLGGGKNIQYF	TGCGCCAGCAGCTTGGCCGACGGCCTAGGGGGTGGCAAAAACATTCAGTACTTC
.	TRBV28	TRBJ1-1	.	CASTPLMRVGAFF	TGTGCCAGCACCCCGCTTATGAGGGTTGGAGCTTTCTTT
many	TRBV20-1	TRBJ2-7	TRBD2	CSAPASGNLYEQYF	TGCAGTGCGCCAGCTAGCGGGAACCTTTACGAGCAGTACTTC
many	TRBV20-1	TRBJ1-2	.	CSARDPGANGYTF	TGCAGTGCTAGAGATCCGGGGGCGAATGGCTACACCTTC
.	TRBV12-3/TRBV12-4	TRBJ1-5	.	CASSLSRDRQPQHF	TGTGCCAGCAGTTTATCCAGGGATCGTCAGCCCCAGCATTTT
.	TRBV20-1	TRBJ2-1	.	CSAEGESYNEQFF	TGCAGTGCTGAGGGGGAAAGCTACAATGAGCAGTTCTTC
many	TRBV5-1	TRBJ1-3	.	CASSAAGGFNAGNTIYF	TGCGCCAGCAGCGCGGCTGGCGGGTTTAATGCTGGAAACACCATATATTTT